These 18 T cell receptor beta chains share one sample of origin, sequenced in a study of patients and donors after allogeneic stem cell transplantation. MiXCR, run by TCRdb on the RT-PCR reads, gives a single entry per CDR3 protein. The table has 24,000 or so distinct CDR3 sequences, around 28% seen once. Sequencing was carried out using blood, either unsorted or a sorted T cell fraction (not recorded which). Every receptor here comes from a human donor who was either an allogeneic HSCT recipient or a stem cell or donor lymphocyte infusion donor (not recorded which). It is not recorded whose cells these are; they may come from a transplant donor.

The V and J genes are TRBV20-1 and TRBJ1-6; D uncertain. Trimming stripped 0 bases from V and 11 bases from J, with 2 bases between. The CDR3 loop spans 10 amino acids. Germline V lookup: CDR1 DFQATT, CDR2 SNEGSKA (reference sequence). The CDR3 DNA is TGCAGTGCTAGAGAACCACCCCTCCACTTT. Residues: CSAREPPLHF.

By frequency in the sample, this clonotype is large. This sequence joins TRBV28 and TRBJ1-4; 8 bases match TRBD1. After removal of 9 bases from V and 8 bases from J, the junction contained 8 bases not matched to a gene. This CDR3 comprises 13 residues. Germline V gene sequence: CDR1 MDHEN, CDR2 SYDVKM. CDR3 coding DNA: TGTGCCAGTCTAGCTCGGGACAGGGAAAAACTGTTTTTT. This translates into CASLARDREKLFF.

The chain recombines TRBV7-9 with TRBJ1-1; a possible D gene is TRBD1 (5 bases). Germline CDR1 reads SEHNR; CDR2 reads FQNEAQ (reference sequence). This CDR3 contains 15 residues. V dropped 0 bases and J dropped 3 bases, with 11 bases sitting between them. In nucleotides, the CDR3 is TGTGCCAGCAGCTTAGCAGGAGGGGATTACACTGAAGCTTTCTTT. It encodes CASSLAGGDYTEAFF.

This chain joins TRBV7-8 and TRBJ2-1, with D possibly matching TRBD2 (6 bases). Germline loops: CDR1 SGHVS, CDR2 FQNEAQ. Trimming took off 2 bases at V and 6 bases at J, with 29 bases between the two ends. The CDR3 is 20 residues long. This CDR3 reads CASSLRVRFGRVLEGNEQFF. The CDR3 DNA is TGTGCCAGCAGCTTAAGAGTTCGTTTTGGACGGGTCCTGGAGGGCAATGAGCAGTTCTTC.

This clonotype occurred a few times. This chain connects TRBV12-3 or TRBV12-4 to TRBJ1-6; no firm D call. The CDR3 sequence is 14 residues long. Trimming stripped 6 bases from V and 8 bases from J, with 14 bases between. CDR3 sequence: CASSLGRGDSPLHF. The CDR3 DNA follows: TGTGCCAGCAGCCTAGGTCGGGGAGATTCACCCCTCCACTTT.

This clonotype occurred a few times. The CDR3 coding sequence is TGCAGTGCTAGAGACCAGGTCCTCTATGGCTACACCTTC. Residues: CSARDQVLYGYTF. The rearrangement links TRBV20-1 to TRBJ1-2, with D unclear. Germline loops: CDR1 DFQATT, CDR2 SNEGSKA (reference sequence). The CDR3 loop spans 13 amino acids. The V and J ends lost 0 bases and 4 bases respectively, with 9 bases between them.

The chain joins TRBV5-1 to TRBJ2-1; 7 bases line up with TRBD1. The germline V gene encodes CDR1 SGHRS and CDR2 YFSETQ. Trimming took 7 bases from V and 5 from J; bases not matched to a gene: 12. CDR3 length: 15 amino acids. The DNA of the CDR3 is TGCGCCAGCGGAGTGAGGGGGCTGGGTAACAATGAGCAGTTCTTC. Protein: CASGVRGLGNNEQFF.

The sample holds a few counts of this clonotype. The DNA for the CDR3 is TGTGCCAGCAGTTTAGCGCAGGGGGGACAAGAGACCCAGTACTTC. It translates to CASSLAQGGQETQYF. The chain recombines TRBV12-3 or TRBV12-4 with TRBJ2-5, with a possible D match to TRBD1 (7 bases). V was shortened by 0 bases and J by 2 bases, with 10 bases between the two germline ends. The CDR3 runs to 15 residues.

The table lists this clonotype with a count of one. The chain is built from TRBV12-3 or TRBV12-4 and TRBJ2-6; 7 bases map to TRBD1. Losses at the gene ends were 5 bases for V and 2 bases for J; bases not matched to a gene: 12. This CDR3 has 18 residues. This CDR3 is CASSLYIGGTPGANVLTF. The CDR3 DNA follows: TGTGCCAGCAGTCTATACATAGGGGGCACTCCTGGGGCCAACGTCCTGACTTTC.

V is TRBV5-1 and J is TRBJ1-1; 8 nucleotides agree with TRBD1. The junction had 4 bases not matched to a gene; V was cut back by 2 bases and J by 1 base. The germline V gene has CDR1 SGHRS and CDR2 YFSETQ. The CDR3 has 15 residues. The CDR3 DNA is TGCGCCAGCAGCTTAATCGGACAGGGGAACACTGAAGCTTTCTTT. Protein sequence: CASSLIGQGNTEAFF.

The rearrangement links TRBV20-1 to TRBJ1-6, with D possibly being TRBD1 (6 bases). The CDR3 is 14 amino acids. V was trimmed by 5 bases and J by 3 bases, leaving 11 bases between them. Germline CDR1 is DFQATT and CDR2 is SNEGSKA (reference sequence). DNA for the CDR3: TGCAGTGCTCATGGACAGAGCTATAATTCACCCCTCCACTTT. As protein: CSAHGQSYNSPLHF.

This clonotype has just a few counts. The chain links TRBV28 to TRBJ1-2; 9 nucleotides agree with TRBD1. The CDR3 runs 14 residues. V lost 8 bases and J lost 3; bases outside the gene matches: 7. Germline V gene data show CDR1 as MDHEN and CDR2 as SYDVKM. The CDR3 region has the DNA TGTGCCAGCGGTCCGGGACAGGGATACTATGGCTACACCTTC. Amino acid sequence: CASGPGQGYYGYTF.

This clonotype was found a few times. V and J are TRBV27 and TRBJ1-2; a possible D gene is TRBD1 (5 bases). Germline CDR1 and CDR2: MNHEY and SMNVEV (reference sequence). Trimming pared 3 bases from V and 8 bases from J, leaving 19 bases between. CDR3 length: 15 amino acids. The DNA for the CDR3 is TGTGCCAGCAGTTTGGGCCAGGGAGGGATATACGGCTACACCTTC. Translated, it gives CASSLGQGGIYGYTF.

This clonotype showed up just a few times. The chain employs TRBV6-2 or TRBV6-3 and TRBJ1-5; TRBD1 matches 9 bases. Germline CDR1 MNHEY, CDR2 SVGEGT. J was trimmed by 3 bases and V by 2 bases; bases with no gene match: 5. The CDR3 totals 16 residues. CDR3 loop: CASSYPGTGNNQPQHF. The CDR3 nucleotides read TGTGCCAGCAGTTACCCGGGGACAGGGAACAATCAGCCCCAGCATTTT.

The chain uses TRBV29-1 and TRBJ1-6; D remains unclear. Trimming cost V 5 bases and J 6 bases, with 11 bases left between them. This CDR3 is 13 amino acids long. Germline V CDR1 and CDR2: SQVTM, ANQGSEA. The CDR3 nucleotides are TGCAGCGTTCGGGCAGGTGGTAATTCACCCCTCCACTTT. Protein product: CSVRAGGNSPLHF.

This clonotype was picked up a small number of times. This chain connects TRBV3-1 to TRBJ1-2, with 8 bases lining up with TRBD1. The J segment lost 8 bases and the V segment lost 6 bases, leaving 8 bases of the junction unmatched. The CDR3 sequence is 13 residues long. Germline CDR1 reads LGHDT; CDR2 reads YNNKEL (reference sequence). The CDR3 coding sequence is TGTGCCAGCAGGCCCCAGGGGGCGCGGGGCTACACCTTC. Translation: CASRPQGARGYTF.

This clonotype was counted between two and nine times. The gene calls are TRBV6-5 and TRBJ2-3, with D unclear. There are 14 residues in the CDR3. Deletions cut 6 bases from V and 0 bases from J, with 10 bases between. Germline V gene sequence: CDR1 MNHEY, CDR2 SVGAGI. The CDR3 loop is CASSLLASTDTQYF. Written as DNA, the CDR3 is TGTGCCAGCAGCCTACTCGCTAGCACAGATACGCAGTATTTT.

The rearrangement joins TRBV7-9 to TRBJ1-6, with 7 bases identical to TRBD1. The CDR3 runs to 16 residues. V trimming: 5 bases; J trimming: 6 bases; junction bases outside the gene matches: 10. Germline V gene lookup returns CDR1 SEHNR and CDR2 FQNEAQ (reference sequence). This CDR3 reads CASSPSTGMINSPLHF. The CDR3 nucleotides read TGTGCCAGCAGCCCTTCGACAGGGATGATTAATTCACCCCTCCACTTT.